This record covers a single T cell receptor (beta chain). The data were taken from a study of multiple sclerosis patients with progressive multifocal leukoencephalopathy. The sample's time point: approximately twelve months of natalizumab therapy. Here immunoSEQ multiplex PCR was the method, and the copy in TCRdb shows in-frame clones only, minus some. The sample yields 20,000 to 30,000 clones, approximately 90% seen once. CDR1 is SQVTM, CDR2 ANQGSEA, per germline. V dropped 5 bases and J dropped 8 bases, with 14 bases sitting between them. CDR3 length: 12 amino acids. The chain has TRBV29-1 and TRBJ2-3; maybe TRBD2 (6 bases). The sample was PBMCs, taken from a patient treated with natalizumab. The receptor's source is a man aged 30 to 45 with multiple sclerosis. CDR3 loop: CSVWGEEGTQYF. The CDR3 coding sequence is TGCAGCGTTTGGGGGGAGGAGGGTACGCAGTATTTT.